This T cell receptor (beta chain) was captured by sequencing in a study of beta chain features in type 1 diabetes. The junction had 6 bases not matched to a gene; V was cut back by 6 bases and J by 5 bases. The CDR3 length is 13 residues. Germline lookup yields CDR1 SNHLY and CDR2 FYNNEI. In this sample, this clone turned up a few times. Sorting based on CD45RO/CCR7/CD25/CD127/CD95/CD27 separated CD4+ naive, central memory, regulatory and stem cell-like memory cells. Since all of the isolated RNA was reverse transcribed, expressed TCRB transcripts were what got sequenced. Each sample of naive, central memory or regulatory T cells had, on average, approximately 3.5 million reads. Data came from immunoSEQ multiplex PCR; TCRdb stores just in-frame clones and leaves some out. The data hold 350,000 to 450,000 clones, with roughly 14% observed a single time.

This TCR derives from a man aged 25-40 years in good health. The chain carries TRBV2 and TRBJ2-5; 7 positions agree with TRBD1. The material sequenced was naive CD4+ T cells from blood. CDR3 residues: CASSMDRSETQYF. As DNA, the CDR3 is TGTGCCAGCAGCATGGACAGGTCCGAGACCCAGTACTTC.